What follows are 25 T cell receptor beta chains derived from one specimen sequenced in a study of radiation and T cells in renal cell carcinoma. Libraries were prepared by immunoSEQ multiplex PCR; TCRdb keeps only in-frame clonotypes and omits some of them. The repertoire holds 15,000 to 20,000 clones, with around three fifths as singletons. Indicated treatment: 15 Gy SBRT to primary tumor, nephrectomy 4 weeks later. This specimen consisted of tumor tissue, obtained from a patient whose treatment included radiotherapy and nephrectomy. The receptors were sampled from a woman between 65 and 79 years old with renal cell carcinoma.

V gene TRBV5-5 combines with J gene TRBJ2-5; the D is unclear. Trimming stripped 2 bases from V and 2 bases from J, with 7 bases between. CDR3 length: 13 amino acids. Germline assignment: CDR1 SGHKS and CDR2 YYEKEE (reference sequence). The CDR3 coding sequence is TGTGCCAGCAGCTTTCGACCGCAAGAGACCCAGTACTTC. It specifies CASSFRPQETQYF.

This clone was detected a few times. The rearrangement links TRBV7-7 to TRBJ1-3; no reliable D call. Trimming stripped 1 base from V and 2 bases from J, with 9 bases between. This CDR3 has 15 residues. CDR1 is SSHAT and CDR2 is FNYEAQ in the germline V gene (reference sequence). Here the CDR3 reads CASSLGPGTGNTIYF. The CDR3 coding sequence is TGTGCCAGCAGCTTAGGTCCGGGCACTGGAAACACCATATATTTT.

The chain carries TRBV6-5 and TRBJ1-5; 9 bases align to TRBD1. The V and J ends lost 6 bases and 1 base, in that order; junction bases with no gene match: 4. Germline V gene lookup returns CDR1 MNHEY and CDR2 SVGAGI. The CDR3 is 15 amino acids. CDR3 sequence: CASRPGTGSNQPQHF. The CDR3 DNA is TGTGCCAGCAGGCCCGGGACAGGGAGCAATCAGCCCCAGCATTTT.

Only a few counts were recorded for this clone. The chain carries TRBV18 and TRBJ1-3, with D hard to call. CDR1 is KGHSH and CDR2 is LQKENI in the germline V gene. V lost 6 bases to trimming and J lost 0 bases, with 12 bases between them. This CDR3 is 15 amino acids long. The CDR3 sequence: CASSPGGFSGNTIYF. As DNA, the CDR3 is TGTGCCAGCTCTCCCGGAGGGTTCTCTGGAAACACCATATATTTT.

This chain joins TRBV20-1 and TRBJ1-2; D gene unclear. The CDR3 has 11 residues. The V end lost 4 bases, the J end lost 4 bases, and 7 bases lay between the germline ends. Germline V gene lookup returns CDR1 DFQATT and CDR2 SNEGSKA (reference sequence). The CDR3 reads CSATAIYGYTF. Written as DNA, the CDR3 is TGCAGTGCTACCGCAATCTATGGCTACACCTTC.

The chain carries TRBV29-1 and TRBJ2-7; the D gene is possibly TRBD2 (7 bases). Trimming removed 7 bases from V and 3 bases from J, with 16 bases in between. CDR3 size: 13 residues. Germline assignment: CDR1 SQVTM and CDR2 ANQGSEA. CDR3 region: CSAGGGSNYEQYF. CDR3 bases: TGCAGCGCCGGGGGCGGGAGTAACTACGAGCAGTACTTC.

This clone was seen once. This chain uses TRBV6-4 with TRBJ1-1, with D unresolved. With 4 bases removed from V and 3 bases from J, the gap between germline ends came to 9 bases. Germline assignment: CDR1 MRHNA and CDR2 SNTAGT. This CDR3 comprises 13 residues. The CDR3 spells CASSAHPDTEAFF. In nucleotides, the CDR3 is TGTGCCAGCAGTGCCCACCCAGACACTGAAGCTTTCTTT.

The rearrangement joins TRBV5-1 to TRBJ2-1, with D perhaps given as TRBD1 or TRBD2 (5 bases each). The germline CDR1 and CDR2 sequences are SGHRS and YFSETQ. The CDR3 spans 16 residues. Between the trimmed V and J ends, which lost 3 bases and 8 bases, there was a span of 21 bases. The chain's CDR3 is CASSSLPGAPNDEQFF. Written as DNA, the CDR3 is TGCGCCAGCAGCTCCCTGCCCGGGGCCCCAAACGATGAGCAGTTCTTC.

The chain combines TRBV6-6 with TRBJ1-6, with TRBD1 matching 7 bases. Trimming took 5 bases from V and 8 from J; bases not matched to a gene: 9. CDR3 size: 15 residues. Germline values: CDR1 MNHNY, CDR2 SVGAGI (reference sequence). CDR3 DNA sequence: TGTGCCAGCAGTCAGACTACAGGGGCTGATTCACCCCTCCACTTT. Protein sequence: CASSQTTGADSPLHF.

This chain links TRBV2 with TRBJ1-1; D gene ambiguous. Germline loops: CDR1 SNHLY, CDR2 FYNNEI. The CDR3 runs to 14 residues. Deletions cut 2 bases from V and 6 bases from J, with 13 bases between. The CDR3 region is CASSEFVGSPEAFF. The CDR3 DNA reads TGTGCCAGCAGTGAATTCGTCGGTAGCCCTGAAGCTTTCTTT. Complete variable domain (other parts from reference TRBV2 and TRBJ1-1): EPEVTQTPSHQVTQMGQEVILRCVPISNHLYFYWYRQILGQKVEFLVSFYNNEISEKSEIFDDQFSVERPDGSNFTLKIRSTKLEDSAMYFCASSEFVGSPEAFFGQGTRLTVV.

Only a few counts were recorded for this clone. The V call is TRBV6-5, the J call TRBJ1-5; no definite D call. V was cut by 6 bases and J by 3 bases, with 9 bases left in between. From germline, CDR1 is MNHEY and CDR2 SVGAGI. The CDR3 spans 13 residues. CDR3 protein: CASRNHPNQPQHF. The DNA for the CDR3 is TGTGCCAGCAGAAACCACCCCAATCAGCCCCAGCATTTT.

This clone came up a few times. V and J are TRBV29-1 and TRBJ2-3; D not certain. V lost 3 bases to trimming and J lost 4 bases, with 8 bases between them. CDR1 and CDR2 from the germline V gene are SQVTM and ANQGSEA. The CDR3 spans 12 residues. CDR3 in amino acids: CSVELGSDTQYF. In DNA, the CDR3 is TGCAGCGTTGAGTTGGGATCAGATACGCAGTATTTT.

This clone showed up just a few times. The chain has TRBV6-5 and TRBJ1-1, with 7 bases fitting TRBD1. J was trimmed by 2 bases and V by 4 bases; bases with no gene match: 4. The CDR3 runs to 14 residues. CDR1 and CDR2 from the germline V gene are MNHEY and SVGAGI. CDR3 sequence reads: CASSSRTGNTEAFF. The CDR3 bases are TGTGCCAGCAGTTCTCGGACAGGAAACACTGAAGCTTTCTTT.

This clone occurred a few times. V is TRBV19 and J is TRBJ2-5, with no clear D. Germline-derived CDR1 and CDR2 are LNHDA and SQIVND (reference sequence). The CDR3 extends over 13 amino acids. V was cut by 5 bases and J by 3 bases, with 10 bases left in between. CDR3 sequence reads: CASSPAEEETQYF. The CDR3 DNA is TGTGCCAGTAGTCCCGCGGAAGAAGAGACCCAGTACTTC. Looking up the rest from reference TRBV19 and TRBJ2-5 gives the full variable domain: DGGITQSPKYLFRKEGQNVTLSCEQNLNHDAMYWYRQDPGQGLRLIYYSQIVNDFQKGDIAEGYSVSREKKESFPLTVTSAQKNPTAFYLCASSPAEEETQYFGPGTRLLVL.

The V call is TRBV4-3, the J call TRBJ2-1, with TRBD1 matching over 8 bases. The CDR3 is 16 amino acids. Trimming at V came to 1 base and at J to 2 bases, leaving 4 bases not matched to a gene. The germline V gene encodes CDR1 LGHNA and CDR2 YSLEER. Here the CDR3 DNA reads TGCGCCAGCAGCCAAGGAGGACAGGGAGCCTACAATGAGCAGTTCTTC. Protein: CASSQGGQGAYNEQFF.

V usage is TRBV5-8 and J usage is TRBJ2-7, with 9 positions matching TRBD1. The V gene end was trimmed by 4 bases and the J gene end by 6 bases; junction bases not matched to a gene: 8. Germline V lookup: CDR1 SGHTS, CDR2 YDEGEE. This CDR3 comprises 14 residues. The CDR3 reads CASSKNRGLSEQYF. The CDR3 DNA sequence: TGTGCCAGCAGCAAAAACAGGGGGCTCAGCGAGCAGTACTTC.

The V gene is TRBV5-6, the J gene TRBJ2-5; D remains unclear. CDR1 and CDR2 from the germline V gene are SGHDT and YYEEEE. The CDR3 is made up of 16 amino acids. V was pared by 2 bases and J by 2 bases, with 16 bases between. This CDR3 reads CASSLSATRPQETQYF. The CDR3 nucleotides read TGTGCCAGCAGCTTATCAGCTACAAGACCACAAGAGACCCAGTACTTC.

This chain joins TRBV29-1 and TRBJ2-5, with 10 bases matching TRBD2. V was clipped by 6 bases and J by 4 bases; unmatched bases: 8. This CDR3 comprises 14 residues. The germline gives CDR1 SQVTM, CDR2 ANQGSEA. The CDR3 nucleotides are TGCAGCGTCCCTAGCGGGAGAGGAGGAGAGACCCAGTACTTC. Protein product: CSVPSGRGGETQYF. Full variable domain (outside the CDR3, taken from reference TRBV29-1 and TRBJ2-5): SAVISQKPSRDICQRGTSLTIQCQVDSQVTMMFWYRQQPGQSLTLIATANQGSEATYESGFVIDKFPISRPNLTFSTLTVSNMSPEDSSIYLCSVPSGRGGETQYFGPGTRLLVL.

Concerning this clone: The identical CDR3 is also encoded by other nucleotide sequences in the sample. The V gene is TRBV25-1, the J gene TRBJ2-5, with D perhaps matching TRBD2 (5 bases). CDR3 length equals 14 residues. V lost 3 bases to trimming and J lost 0 bases, with 8 bases between them. Germline-derived CDR1 and CDR2 are MGHDK and SYGVNS. The CDR3 DNA is TGTGCCAGCAGTGAGCGAGGGCACCAAGAGACCCAGTACTTC. Protein sequence: CASSERGHQETQYF.

The rearrangement joins TRBV5-1 to TRBJ2-4; possibly TRBD1 for D (5 bases). This CDR3 comprises 15 residues. Germline lookup yields CDR1 SGHRS and CDR2 YFSETQ. V lost 4 bases and J lost 8, with 19 bases in between. CDR3 amino acids: CASSPGGQFADIQYF. Written as DNA, the CDR3 is TGCGCCAGCAGCCCCGGCGGACAATTCGCGGACATTCAGTACTTC.

This sequence joins TRBV6-5 and TRBJ2-7; 8 bases line up with TRBD1. This CDR3 contains 13 residues. Germline V lookup: CDR1 MNHEY, CDR2 SVGAGI. The V gene end was trimmed by 6 bases and the J gene end by 5 bases; junction bases not matched to a gene: 6. The CDR3 sequence is CASSRTGRDEQYF. Here the CDR3 DNA reads TGTGCCAGCAGCCGGACAGGGAGAGACGAGCAGTACTTC.

This chain uses TRBV19 with TRBJ1-5; D is undetermined. The CDR3 extends over 16 amino acids. Germline V gene sequence: CDR1 LNHDA, CDR2 SQIVND (reference sequence). Trimming left V 0 bases short and J 4 bases short, with 13 bases between. The CDR3, as DNA: TGTGCCAGTAGTATAGATCTCGGGTTACAGAATCAGCCCCAGCATTTT. This translates into CASSIDLGLQNQPQHF.

There are a few counts of this clone. This rearrangement joins TRBV19 to TRBJ1-2; 8 positions match TRBD1. The CDR3 consists of 15 residues. Trimming cost V 5 bases and J 14 bases; bases outside gene matches: 19. The germline gives CDR1 LNHDA, CDR2 SQIVND (reference sequence). CDR3 bases: TGTGCCAGTAGTCCGGGCCAGGGGGCGTCTTTGTCTTTTACCTTC. Translating it yields CASSPGQGASLSFTF.

The rearrangement links TRBV19 to TRBJ1-1; a weak D match, TRBD1 (5 bases). This CDR3 contains 12 residues. The V and J ends lost 3 bases and 11 bases respectively, with 13 bases between them. CDR1 and CDR2 from the germline V gene are LNHDA and SQIVND (reference sequence). The CDR3 loop reads CASSMSSSGAFF. The CDR3 nucleotides read TGTGCCAGTAGTATGTCGTCTTCAGGGGCTTTCTTT.

V gene TRBV27 combines with J gene TRBJ2-3; the D gene could be TRBD1 or TRBD2 (5 bases each). This CDR3 contains 15 residues. Germline V CDR1 and CDR2: MNHEY, SMNVEV (reference sequence). The V gene lost 3 bases and the J gene lost 3 bases, with 13 bases spanning the gap. CDR3 protein: CASSLWDGGTDTQYF. Here the CDR3 DNA reads TGTGCCAGCAGTTTGTGGGACGGCGGGACAGATACGCAGTATTTT.